Presented here are 32 T cell receptor beta chains from one specimen sequenced in a study of T cell changes during pregnancy in multiple sclerosis. The protocol was immunoSEQ multiplex PCR, while the TCRdb copy is restricted to in-frame clones and leaves out a portion. Found here are about 49,000 clones, about 90% of them singletons; the top ten hold around 0.38%. The sequences come from CD4+ T cells from peripheral blood mononuclear cells, collected in the second trimester of pregnancy. Receptor source: a female donor in good health, enrolled as a control in a pregnancy study.

This chain joins TRBV5-1 and TRBJ1-4; TRBD1 matches at 8 bases. The germline gives CDR1 SGHRS, CDR2 YFSETQ. CDR3 length: 16 residues. The V gene end was trimmed by 2 bases and the J gene end by 13 bases; junction bases not matched to a gene: 16. The CDR3 DNA is TGCGCCAGCAGCTTAATAACAGGGGGTCCAAGAGAGGGACTGTTTTTT. This translates into CASSLITGGPREGLFF. Based on the CDR3 plus reference TRBV5-1 and TRBJ1-4, the full variable domain is KAGVTQTPRYLIKTRGQQVTLSCSPISGHRSVSWYQQTPGQGLQFLFEYFSETQRNKGNFPGRFSGRQFSNSRSEMNVSTLELGDSALYLCASSLITGGPREGLFFGSGTQLSVL.

The rearrangement joins TRBV6-6 to TRBJ2-3, with D perhaps TRBD2 (7 bases). This CDR3 region has 14 residues. From germline, CDR1 is MNHNY and CDR2 SVGAGI (reference sequence). Trimming pared 6 bases from V and 6 bases from J, leaving 16 bases between. As DNA, the CDR3 is TGTGCCAGCAGCCCTCGGACTAGGGGGGATACGCAGTATTTT. Its protein is CASSPRTRGDTQYF.

The V and J genes are TRBV6-5 and TRBJ1-6, with 9 bases matching TRBD1. CDR1 and CDR2 from the germline V gene are MNHEY and SVGAGI. This CDR3 is 15 amino acids long. After removal of 8 bases from V and 7 bases from J, the junction contained 9 bases not matched to a gene. The CDR3 here is CASRRTGTGNSPLHF. DNA of the CDR3: TGTGCCAGCCGAAGAACCGGGACAGGGAATTCACCCCTCCACTTT.

This clone was counted once. The chain joins TRBV10-3 to TRBJ1-2; TRBD1 aligns across 8 bases. Germline CDR1 reads ENHRY; CDR2 reads SYGVKD. CDR3 length equals 15 residues. Unmatched junction bases numbered 6, after V lost 2 bases and J lost 4 bases. The CDR3 nucleotides are TGTGCCATCAGTGAGGCTAGACAGGGGAGCTATGGCTACACCTTC. Translated: CAISEARQGSYGYTF.

This chain links TRBV9 with TRBJ2-2, with 10 bases fitting TRBD2. Unmatched junction bases numbered 5, after V lost 3 bases and J lost 3 bases. Germline CDR1 SGDLS, CDR2 YYNGEE. CDR3 length: 16 amino acids. The chain's CDR3 is CASSASGGQYTGELFF. The DNA of the CDR3 is TGTGCCAGCAGCGCTAGCGGGGGCCAGTACACCGGGGAGCTGTTTTTT.

V usage is TRBV30 and J usage is TRBJ1-3; 9 nucleotides align to TRBD1. This CDR3 is 15 amino acids long. Germline values: CDR1 GTSNPN, CDR2 SVGIG (reference sequence). Trimming cost V 1 base and J 4 bases; bases outside gene matches: 5. The CDR3 spells CAWSAGQGEGNTIYF. DNA for the CDR3: TGTGCCTGGAGTGCGGGACAGGGCGAAGGAAACACCATATATTTT.

The chain joins TRBV16 to TRBJ2-7, with TRBD2 as a possible D gene (5 bases). The CDR3 runs to 13 residues. Trimming left V 4 bases short and J 7 bases short, with 14 bases between. Germline lookup yields CDR1 KGHSY and CDR2 FQNENV. The CDR3 region is CASSPRRGLEQYF. The CDR3 DNA follows: TGTGCCAGCAGCCCACGACGAGGGTTGGAGCAGTACTTC.

CDR3: CASSLNGGRSTEAFF. For the CDR3, the DNA is TGTGCCAGCAGCTTAAACGGGGGGAGGTCCACTGAAGCTTTCTTT. J is TRBJ1-1 and V is TRBV7-3; a weak D match, TRBD1 (5 bases). Trimming cost V 1 base and J 4 bases, with 13 bases left between them. In germline, CDR1 is SGHTA, CDR2 FQGTGA. This CDR3 contains 15 residues.

The CDR3: CAWRIRSLAGSSYEQYF. As DNA, the CDR3 is TGTGCCTGGAGGATCCGATCCTTAGCGGGGAGCTCCTACGAGCAGTACTTC. The chain uses TRBV30 and TRBJ2-7; 8 positions match TRBD2. Germline assignment: CDR1 GTSNPN and CDR2 SVGIG (reference sequence). J gave up 0 bases and V 3 bases, and 13 bases lay outside the gene matches. This CDR3 has 17 residues. The full variable domain, with the rest looked up from reference TRBV30 and TRBJ2-7, is SQTIHQWPATLVQPVGSPLSLECTVEGTSNPNLYWYRQAAGRGLQLLFYSVGIGQISSEVPQNLSASRPQDRQFILSSKKLLLSDSGFYLCAWRIRSLAGSSYEQYFGPGTRLTVT.

This chain uses TRBV13 with TRBJ2-1; 11 nucleotides agree with TRBD2. The CDR3 spans 14 residues. CDR1 and CDR2 (germline): PRHDT, FYEKMQ (reference sequence). After removal of 3 bases from V and 8 bases from J, the junction contained 3 bases not matched to a gene. Written as DNA, the CDR3 is TGTGCCAGCAGCTTTAGCGGGGGGGTTTATGAGCAGTTCTTC. Protein sequence: CASSFSGGVYEQFF. Variable domain in full (rest from reference TRBV13 and TRBJ2-1): AAGVIQSPRHLIKEKRETATLKCYPIPRHDTVYWYQQGPGQDPQFLISFYEKMQSDKGSIPDRFSAQQFSDYHSELNMSSLELGDSALYFCASSFSGGVYEQFFGPGTRLTVL.

The rearrangement links TRBV7-8 to TRBJ1-1; D uncertain. Germline lookup yields CDR1 SGHVS and CDR2 FQNEAQ. V was clipped by 5 bases and J by 1 base, with 11 bases between them. The CDR3 length is 14 residues. The CDR3 DNA reads as TGTGCCAGCAGCACCTCAGAGGCGAACACTGAAGCTTTCTTT. Residues: CASSTSEANTEAFF.

J is TRBJ1-2 and V is TRBV9; 9 nucleotides line up with TRBD1. Germline lookup yields CDR1 SGDLS and CDR2 YYNGEE. CDR3 size: 15 residues. The V gene end was trimmed by 4 bases and the J gene end by 6 bases; junction bases not matched to a gene: 10. In nucleotides, the CDR3 is TGTGCCAGCAGCATCGGGACAGGGAATGGTGATGGCTACACCTTC. Its translation: CASSIGTGNGDGYTF. The whole variable domain, filled in from reference TRBV9 and TRBJ1-2, reads DSGVTQTPKHLITATGQRVTLRCSPRSGDLSVYWYQQSLDQGLQFLIQYYNGEERAKGNILERFSAQQFPDLHSELNLSSLELGDSALYFCASSIGTGNGDGYTFGSGTRLTVV.

The genes are TRBV5-1 and TRBJ1-1; 8 bases match TRBD1. This CDR3 spans 15 amino acids. Germline loops: CDR1 SGHRS, CDR2 YFSETQ. With 2 bases clipped from V and 1 base from J, the junction kept 4 bases outside the gene matches. DNA for the CDR3: TGCGCCAGCAGCTTCCCAGGGGGCACGAACACTGAAGCTTTCTTT. This gives the protein CASSFPGGTNTEAFF.

The gene calls are TRBV19 and TRBJ1-1, with 7 positions matching TRBD1. The CDR3 sequence is 16 residues long. V dropped 5 bases and J dropped 0; count of bases not matched to a gene: 9. Germline-derived CDR1 and CDR2 are LNHDA and SQIVND (reference sequence). The DNA of the CDR3 is TGTGCCAGTAGTCACATACCGGGACAGATGAACACTGAAGCTTTCTTT. Translated, it gives CASSHIPGQMNTEAFF.

This chain links TRBV4-3 with TRBJ2-6; TRBD2 aligns across 9 bases. Germline V gene lookup returns CDR1 LGHNA and CDR2 YSLEER. The CDR3 has 19 amino acids. The V and J ends lost 0 bases and 3 bases, in that order; junction bases with no gene match: 9. The CDR3 sequence is CASSQDGGGGDGGANVLTF. The CDR3 coding sequence is TGCGCCAGCAGCCAAGATGGGGGCGGGGGGGACGGTGGGGCCAACGTCCTGACTTTC.

V usage is TRBV5-4 and J usage is TRBJ2-2; 9 bases map to TRBD1. The CDR3 extends over 15 amino acids. The V gene's germline CDR1 is SGHNT and CDR2 YYREEE (reference sequence). V shed 3 bases and J 6 bases; nucleotides not matched to a gene: 6. The CDR3 reads CASSYRQGGAGELFF. The CDR3 DNA reads TGTGCCAGCAGCTACCGACAGGGGGGGGCCGGGGAGCTGTTTTTT.

The chain couples TRBV5-5 to TRBJ1-3; 7 bases are shared with TRBD1. Germline V gene sequence: CDR1 SGHKS, CDR2 YYEKEE (reference sequence). The CDR3 loop spans 14 amino acids. Unmatched junction bases numbered 6, after V lost 7 bases and J lost 2 bases. CDR3 loop: CASHPTGAGNTIYF. CDR3 nucleotides: TGTGCCAGCCATCCTACAGGGGCTGGAAACACCATATATTTT.

This chain connects TRBV19 to TRBJ1-4; 9 positions match TRBD1. V lost 5 bases to trimming and J lost 7 bases; unmatched junction nucleotides: 11. Germline values: CDR1 LNHDA, CDR2 SQIVND (reference sequence). The CDR3 spans 16 residues. The CDR3 loop is CASSRQRGTGPEKLFF. The CDR3 DNA reads TGTGCCAGTAGTCGACAGCGGGGGACAGGGCCTGAAAAACTGTTTTTT.

The chain recombines TRBV7-2 with TRBJ1-2, with 8 bases matching TRBD1. Germline V gene lookup returns CDR1 SGHTA and CDR2 FQGNSA. V shed 4 bases, J shed 8 bases, and the junction held 3 bases outside the gene matches. This CDR3 contains 12 residues. The CDR3 here is CASSSPGGGYTF. The CDR3, as DNA: TGTGCCAGCAGCTCCCCAGGGGGCGGCTACACCTTC.

The CDR3 loop is CASSPGPPQGTQYF. The CDR3 DNA reads TGTGCCAGCTCACCCGGGCCTCCCCAGGGGACCCAGTACTTC. J is TRBJ2-5 and V is TRBV18, with D maybe TRBD1 (5 bases). Germline loops: CDR1 KGHSH, CDR2 LQKENI. V was shortened by 3 bases and J by 7 bases, with 15 bases between the two germline ends. The CDR3 is 14 amino acids.

The chain employs TRBV5-1 and TRBJ1-1; D unclear. Trimming stripped 0 bases from V and 0 bases from J, with 12 bases between. Germline lookup yields CDR1 SGHRS and CDR2 YFSETQ. This CDR3 contains 16 residues. The DNA of the CDR3 is TGCGCCAGCAGCTTGGCCGGGAAATCGGTGAACACTGAAGCTTTCTTT. It yields the protein CASSLAGKSVNTEAFF.

V gene TRBV4-1 combines with J gene TRBJ2-5; 7 nucleotides agree with TRBD1. The CDR3 spans 15 residues. Germline V gives CDR1 MGHRA, CDR2 YSYEKL. J lost 0 bases, V lost 5 bases, and 6 bases had no gene match. The CDR3 loop reads CASSSQGTHQETQYF. DNA of the CDR3: TGCGCCAGCAGCTCACAGGGGACACACCAAGAGACCCAGTACTTC.

This clone came up once. The chain joins TRBV18 to TRBJ1-5, with D unclear. The CDR3 is 15 amino acids. Germline V lookup: CDR1 KGHSH, CDR2 LQKENI. The V end lost 2 bases, the J end lost 3 bases, and 11 bases lay between the germline ends. The CDR3 region is CASSPGQAINQPQHF. CDR3 nucleotides: TGTGCCAGCTCACCAGGCCAGGCCATCAATCAGCCCCAGCATTTT. Full variable domain (missing parts from reference TRBV18 and TRBJ1-5): NAGVMQNPRHLVRRRGQEARLRCSPMKGHSHVYWYRQLPEEGLKFMVYLQKENIIDESGMPKERFSAEFPKEGPSILRIQQVVRGDSAAYFCASSPGQAINQPQHFGDGTRLSIL.

This clone was seen just once. The chain recombines TRBV6-1 with TRBJ1-6; 7 bases are shared with TRBD1. This CDR3 spans 15 amino acids. The junction had 7 bases not matched to a gene; V was cut back by 4 bases and J by 7 bases. Germline CDR1 reads MNHNS; CDR2 reads SASEGT. The CDR3 loop is CASSGPGQRNSPLHF. CDR3 bases: TGTGCCAGCAGTGGGCCGGGACAGAGAAATTCACCCCTCCACTTT.

The V gene is TRBV5-1, the J gene TRBJ1-1, with 8 bases lining up with TRBD1. J gave up 2 bases and V 2 bases, and 5 bases lay outside the gene matches. The CDR3 extends over 15 amino acids. CDR1 SGHRS and CDR2 YFSETQ come from the germline V gene. CDR3: CASSFTDRANTEAFF. The DNA of the CDR3 is TGCGCCAGCAGCTTCACGGACAGGGCAAACACTGAAGCTTTCTTT.

The rearrangement joins TRBV10-3 to TRBJ1-2; no reliable D call. CDR3 size: 15 residues. CDR1 is ENHRY, CDR2 SYGVKD, per germline. V was pared by 3 bases and J by 4 bases, with 15 bases between. The CDR3, as DNA: TGTGCCATCAGTGACTCCGGAGGACGGGTCTATGGCTACACCTTC. This translates into CAISDSGGRVYGYTF.

The chain has TRBV5-4 and TRBJ1-4; D may be TRBD1 (6 bases). Germline CDR1 reads SGHNT; CDR2 reads YYREEE (reference sequence). The CDR3 covers 15 residues. Between the trimmed V and J ends, which lost 0 bases and 8 bases, there was a span of 14 bases. The CDR3 DNA reads TGTGCCAGCAGCTTGGGGGGGGGCGGTGAAGAAAAACTGTTTTTT. Translating it yields CASSLGGGGEEKLFF.

The CDR3 region is CASSPRGRGRENEQFF. CDR3 DNA sequence: TGTGCCAGCAGCCCCCGTGGGAGGGGGAGGGAAAATGAGCAGTTCTTC. The rearrangement links TRBV11-3 to TRBJ2-1; D perhaps matches TRBD2 (7 bases). The ends were cut back, 5 bases at V and 7 bases at J, with 21 bases in the middle. This CDR3 region has 16 residues. Germline assignment: CDR1 SGHNT and CDR2 YENEEA.

The chain has TRBV6-1 and TRBJ1-1; 8 nucleotides line up with TRBD1. Trimming removed 9 bases from V and 1 base from J; junction bases left unmatched: 7. Germline lookup yields CDR1 MNHNS and CDR2 SASEGT. CDR3 length: 14 residues. CDR3 DNA sequence: TGTGCCAGTGGCATGGACAGGGCGAACACTGAAGCTTTCTTT. It codes for CASGMDRANTEAFF.

V and J are TRBV5-8 and TRBJ1-1; D is ambiguous. Trimming removed 2 bases from V and 6 bases from J, with 17 bases in between. CDR3 length: 15 residues. Germline loops: CDR1 SGHTS, CDR2 YDEGEE. This CDR3 reads CASSFFVTLQSEAFF. In nucleotides, the CDR3 is TGTGCCAGCAGCTTTTTTGTGACATTGCAATCTGAAGCTTTCTTT.

V usage is TRBV7-9 and J usage is TRBJ2-3; 11 bases align to TRBD2. Trimming cost V 1 base and J 2 bases; bases outside gene matches: 11. The CDR3 length is 19 residues. Germline lookup yields CDR1 SEHNR and CDR2 FQNEAQ (reference sequence). The CDR3: CASSLGSGGAQSNTDTQYF. CDR3 nucleotide sequence: TGTGCCAGCAGCTTAGGTAGCGGGGGGGCCCAATCCAACACAGATACGCAGTATTTT.

The chain links TRBV18 to TRBJ1-5; 8 bases fit TRBD1. This CDR3 has 15 amino acids. CDR1 is KGHSH, CDR2 LQKENI, per germline. V was clipped by 3 bases and J by 5 bases; unmatched bases: 6. CDR3 bases: TGTGCCAGCTCACCGTCACAGGGGGTTGATCAGCCCCAGCATTTT. This encodes CASSPSQGVDQPQHF.